The 18 T cell receptor beta chains below were found in one sample sequenced in a study of T-cell reconstitution after alpha-beta-depleted transplantation in children. For TCRbeta, the library was prepared with unique molecular identifiers. TCRdb reprocessed the PCR reads with MiXCR, giving one entry per CDR3 protein. The top ten clones hold around a tenth of a sample with 250,000 to 300,000 distinct CDR3 sequences, 9.9% of them seen once. The input for sequencing was PBMCs from the stem cell graft donor, taken from the stem cell graft. These receptors all come from a human donor who donated a stem cell graft to a child with SCID.

The chain has TRBV12-3 or TRBV12-4 and TRBJ2-2; 9 bases map to TRBD1. This CDR3 comprises 15 residues. With V trimmed by 7 bases and J by 5 bases, 8 bases remained unmatched. The CDR3 DNA reads as TGTGCCAGCATGCCGGGACAGGGTTTAACCGGGGAGCTGTTTTTT. Protein product: CASMPGQGLTGELFF.

The CDR3 is CSAKREGQETQYF. Written as DNA, the CDR3 is TGCAGTGCCAAGAGGGAGGGGCAAGAGACCCAGTACTTC. The chain links TRBV20-1 to TRBJ2-5; 7 bases agree with TRBD2. The germline V gene has CDR1 DFQATT and CDR2 SNEGSKA (reference sequence). CDR3 length: 13 amino acids. The ends lost 6 bases at V and 2 bases at J; junction bases unmatched: 6.

This clonotype was detected ten times or more. This rearrangement joins TRBV6-2 or TRBV6-3 to TRBJ1-2; D may be TRBD1 (6 bases). V gave up 8 bases and J gave up 2 bases, with 9 bases separating them. CDR3 length: 12 amino acids. The germline CDR1 and CDR2 sequences are MNHEY and SVGEGT. The CDR3 here is CASHGQNYGYTF. CDR3 DNA sequence: TGTGCCAGCCACGGACAGAACTATGGCTACACCTTC.

The sample holds many counts of this clonotype. This rearrangement joins TRBV10-1 to TRBJ2-1; no definite D call. Trimming took off 0 bases at V and 8 bases at J, with 11 bases between the two ends. This CDR3 region has 14 residues. CDR1 is WNHNN and CDR2 is SYGVQD in the germline V gene (reference sequence). Written as DNA, the CDR3 is TGCGCCAGCAGTGAGTCGCCGTTAGGCGATGAGCAGTTCTTC. This encodes CASSESPLGDEQFF.

This clonotype has a handful of counts. The J gene is TRBJ2-7, the V gene TRBV7-9; the match to TRBD2 covers 7 bases. Germline-derived CDR1 and CDR2 are SEHNR and FQNEAQ (reference sequence). The CDR3 is 14 amino acids. J was trimmed by 5 bases and V by 0 bases; bases with no gene match: 4. The CDR3 region is CASSLAGGLHEQYF. Written as DNA, the CDR3 is TGTGCCAGCAGCTTAGCGGGAGGGCTCCACGAGCAGTACTTC.

In its sample, this clonotype was seen a few times. DNA of the CDR3: TGCGCCAGCAGCTTCTCCGGACTATACAATGAGCAGTTCTTC. It codes for CASSFSGLYNEQFF. The chain joins TRBV5-1 to TRBJ2-1, with TRBD2 as a possible D gene (6 bases). V was clipped by 2 bases and J by 4 bases, with 10 bases between them. Germline values: CDR1 SGHRS, CDR2 YFSETQ. The CDR3 runs 14 residues.

There are a few counts of this clonotype. V gene TRBV6-1 combines with J gene TRBJ2-7; D gene uncertain. The CDR3 is 14 amino acids. CDR1 and CDR2 from the germline V gene are MNHNS and SASEGT. V lost 0 bases to trimming and J lost 4 bases, with 10 bases between them. CDR3: CASSEAGFDYEQYF. DNA of the CDR3: TGTGCCAGCAGTGAAGCGGGATTCGATTACGAGCAGTACTTC.

This rearrangement joins TRBV16 to TRBJ2-7; perhaps TRBD2 as D (5 bases). The CDR3 length is 15 residues. The V and J ends lost 5 bases and 5 bases respectively, with 19 bases between them. CDR1 is KGHSY and CDR2 is FQNENV in the germline V gene. CDR3 residues: CASSESWEFQDEQYF. For the CDR3, the DNA is TGTGCCAGCAGCGAGTCGTGGGAGTTTCAGGACGAGCAGTACTTC.

This clonotype has only a few counts. This chain joins TRBV12-3 or TRBV12-4 and TRBJ2-5; 8 nucleotides align to TRBD1. The V segment lost 4 bases and the J segment 5 bases; nucleotides outside the gene matches: 9. This CDR3 spans 15 amino acids. The CDR3 here is CASSSVQGAWETQYF. CDR3 nucleotides: TGTGCCAGCAGTTCGGTCCAGGGGGCCTGGGAGACCCAGTACTTC.

This clonotype was seen more than once but under ten times. The chain joins TRBV6-5 to TRBJ1-2; 8 bases fit TRBD1. This CDR3 is 16 amino acids long. V was pared by 4 bases and J by 7 bases, with 14 bases of the junction left unmatched. CDR1 MNHEY and CDR2 SVGAGI come from the germline V gene. The DNA of the CDR3 is TGTGCCAGCAGTTCGCGTAGTCCAGGGGGCATTGGTGGCTACACCTTC. Its protein is CASSSRSPGGIGGYTF.

V and J are TRBV6-5 and TRBJ2-3; a possible D gene is TRBD2 (6 bases). The CDR3 is 15 amino acids. Trimming left V 0 bases short and J 2 bases short, with 9 bases between. Germline V CDR1 and CDR2: MNHEY, SVGAGI. The CDR3 reads CASSYSRGITDTQYF. DNA for the CDR3: TGTGCCAGCAGTTACTCCCGGGGGATCACAGATACGCAGTATTTT.

There are a few counts of this clonotype. The chain carries TRBV5-5 and TRBJ1-1; D remains ambiguous. With 0 bases removed from V and 3 bases from J, the gap between germline ends came to 9 bases. CDR3 size: 14 residues. The V gene's germline CDR1 is SGHKS and CDR2 YYEKEE (reference sequence). CDR3 protein: CASSLEPRDTEAFF. The CDR3 DNA sequence: TGTGCCAGCAGCTTGGAGCCTCGGGACACTGAAGCTTTCTTT.

A few counts support this clonotype. V is TRBV12-3 or TRBV12-4 and J is TRBJ1-6, with TRBD1 as a possible D gene (5 bases). The V end lost 7 bases, the J end lost 13 bases, and 11 bases lay between the germline ends. This CDR3 is 11 amino acids long. Written as DNA, the CDR3 is TGTGCCAGCACCCGCGAGGGGCCCCTCCACTTT. This sequence encodes CASTREGPLHF.

This clonotype was observed a few times. The V call is TRBV12-3 or TRBV12-4, the J call TRBJ1-1; D gene unclear. The V end lost 8 bases, the J end lost 1 base, and 8 bases lay between the germline ends. CDR3 size: 12 residues. CDR3 amino acids: CASGEGNTEAFF. For the CDR3, the DNA is TGTGCCAGCGGAGAAGGGAACACTGAAGCTTTCTTT.

The genes are TRBV5-1 and TRBJ2-1; possibly TRBD1 or TRBD2 for D (5 bases each). Germline V gene lookup returns CDR1 SGHRS and CDR2 YFSETQ. Trimming shortened V by 5 bases and J by 0 bases, and 9 bases separated the two germline ends. There are 14 residues in the CDR3. The CDR3 DNA sequence: TGCGCCAGCAGAGATGGGACCTCCTACAATGAGCAGTTCTTC. As protein: CASRDGTSYNEQFF. The complete variable domain, with remaining parts taken from reference TRBV5-1 and TRBJ2-1, reads KAGVTQTPRYLIKTRGQQVTLSCSPISGHRSVSWYQQTPGQGLQFLFEYFSETQRNKGNFPGRFSGRQFSNSRSEMNVSTLELGDSALYLCASRDGTSYNEQFFGPGTRLTVL.

Ten or more counts support this clonotype. The chain couples TRBV2 to TRBJ2-1, with D possibly matching TRBD2 (6 bases). CDR1 and CDR2 (germline): SNHLY, FYNNEI. The V end lost 6 bases, the J end lost 2 bases, and 20 bases lay between the germline ends. The CDR3 consists of 17 residues. As DNA, the CDR3 is TGTGCCAGCAGGAGAGTACTAGCTCCTTTAACCTACAATGAGCAGTTCTTC. Translated: CASRRVLAPLTYNEQFF.

This clonotype has a count of ten or more. The rearrangement joins TRBV5-1 to TRBJ2-7; perhaps TRBD1 as D (5 bases). Trimming shortened V by 3 bases and J by 0 bases, and 13 bases separated the two germline ends. The CDR3 is 15 residues long. Looked up from germline, CDR1 is SGHRS and CDR2 is YFSETQ. For the CDR3, the DNA is TGCGCCAGCAGCTACGGAGACAGATACTCCTACGAGCAGTACTTC. Translation: CASSYGDRYSYEQYF.

V usage is TRBV18 and J usage is TRBJ2-5, with 10 positions matching TRBD2. V lost 5 bases to trimming and J lost 0 bases; unmatched junction nucleotides: 9. The CDR3 runs to 17 residues. Germline V lookup: CDR1 KGHSH, CDR2 LQKENI. The CDR3 loop reads CASSSLAGASYQETQYF. The CDR3, as DNA: TGTGCCAGCTCAAGCCTAGCGGGGGCCTCGTACCAAGAGACCCAGTACTTC.